These 11 T cell receptor beta chains share one sample of origin, sequenced in a study of shared clonotypes between healthy human individuals. TCRdb keeps only in-frame clones here, not all; method: immunoSEQ multiplex PCR. The table lists about 1 million clones, roughly 75% of them singletons. Sequencing was carried out using memory CD4+ T cells sorted from blood. Subset defined: CD45RA-negative fraction. The receptors here all came from a man in his late teens or twenties in good health.

This sequence joins TRBV29-1 and TRBJ2-5; TRBD1 or TRBD2 may be the D gene (5 bases each). V shed 2 bases and J shed 2 bases, with 15 bases lying between them. Germline CDR1 SQVTM, CDR2 ANQGSEA. This CDR3 region has 15 residues. CDR3 DNA: TGCAGCGTTGAACGAGGGGTGACAGCGCAAGAGACCCAGTACTTC. Encoded protein: CSVERGVTAQETQYF.

The chain employs TRBV5-1 and TRBJ2-7, with 9 positions matching TRBD1. The CDR3 runs 15 residues. With 4 bases clipped from V and 7 bases from J, the junction kept 12 bases outside the gene matches. Germline assignment: CDR1 SGHRS and CDR2 YFSETQ. Here the CDR3 reads CASSGGSRTGEEQYF. DNA of the CDR3: TGCGCCAGCAGCGGGGGGTCGAGGACAGGGGAGGAGCAGTACTTC.

This CDR3 reads CASSLYRDRGLDTQYF. In nucleotides, the CDR3 is TGTGCCAGCAGCTTGTACCGGGACAGGGGGTTGGATACGCAGTATTTT. The rearrangement joins TRBV5-6 to TRBJ2-3, with 11 bases lining up with TRBD1. The germline V gene has CDR1 SGHDT and CDR2 YYEEEE. V lost 1 base and J lost 6; bases outside the gene matches: 7. CDR3 length equals 16 residues.

V and J are TRBV5-4 and TRBJ2-5; no clear D gene. The V and J ends lost 1 base and 5 bases respectively, with 12 bases between them. This CDR3 has 14 residues. CDR1 and CDR2 from the germline V gene are SGHNT and YYREEE (reference sequence). CDR3 loop: CASSLRVGVETQYF. CDR3 sequence (DNA): TGTGCCAGCAGCTTGCGGGTTGGGGTGGAGACCCAGTACTTC.

The genes are TRBV7-9 and TRBJ2-3; the match to TRBD1 covers 7 bases. V trimming: 5 bases; J trimming: 6 bases; junction bases outside the gene matches: 5. The CDR3 consists of 13 residues. Germline V gene data show CDR1 as SEHNR and CDR2 as FQNEAQ (reference sequence). As DNA, the CDR3 is TGTGCCAGCAGCCTACAGGGGAAGGATACGCAGTATTTT. It encodes CASSLQGKDTQYF.

The chain couples TRBV20-1 to TRBJ2-7; no clear D gene. The germline V gene has CDR1 DFQATT and CDR2 SNEGSKA (reference sequence). V lost 5 bases to trimming and J lost 3 bases, with 8 bases between them. This CDR3 is 11 amino acids long. The CDR3 reads CSAVNLYEQYF. CDR3 nucleotides: TGCAGTGCTGTCAACCTCTACGAGCAGTACTTC.

The chain recombines TRBV19 with TRBJ2-5; perhaps TRBD1 as D (6 bases). In germline, CDR1 is LNHDA, CDR2 SQIVND (reference sequence). Trimming removed 3 bases from V and 6 bases from J, with 14 bases in between. The CDR3 has 14 amino acids. The CDR3 reads CASSMNRAEKTQYF. The CDR3 DNA is TGTGCCAGTAGTATGAACAGGGCGGAAAAGACCCAGTACTTC.

In this sample, this clone turned up many times. This sample includes further DNA sequences coding for the same CDR3. V is TRBV19 and J is TRBJ2-5; TRBD2 aligns across 9 bases. The CDR3 contains 14 residues. With 3 bases clipped from V and 3 bases from J, the junction kept 2 bases outside the gene matches. Germline values: CDR1 LNHDA, CDR2 SQIVND (reference sequence). The CDR3 here is CASSIRLAEETQYF. DNA of the CDR3: TGTGCCAGTAGTATTAGACTAGCGGAAGAGACCCAGTACTTC.

This chain links TRBV29-1 with TRBJ1-5, with a possible D match to TRBD1 (5 bases). The ends were cut back, 6 bases at V and 6 bases at J, with 18 bases in the middle. Germline CDR1 is SQVTM and CDR2 is ANQGSEA. This CDR3 is built from 14 residues. CDR3 nucleotides: TGCAGCGTCGGGGGTATGGGGAAGGGTCAGCCCCAGCATTTT. It yields the protein CSVGGMGKGQPQHF.

This clone has just a few counts. This chain's CDR3 is CASSYPGGNTEAFF. CDR3 sequence (DNA): TGTGCCAGCAGTTACCCGGGGGGAAACACTGAAGCTTTCTTT. The V call is TRBV6-6, the J call TRBJ1-1; D might be TRBD1 (5 bases). Trimming took off 2 bases at V and 2 bases at J, with 9 bases between the two ends. Germline CDR1 and CDR2: MNHNY and SVGAGI (reference sequence). The CDR3 runs 14 residues.

This rearrangement joins TRBV28 to TRBJ1-4; the D is unclear. This CDR3 has 13 residues. The V gene's germline CDR1 is MDHEN and CDR2 SYDVKM. V lost 2 bases to trimming and J lost 7 bases, with 8 bases between them. The CDR3 protein is CASSLAGSEKLFF. For the CDR3, the DNA is TGTGCCAGCAGTTTAGCGGGAAGTGAAAAACTGTTTTTT.